This is a list of T cell receptor beta chains from one sample in a study of CD8 T cells in Susac syndrome. One entry per CDR3 protein results from TCRdb running MiXCR on the immunoSEQ multiplex PCR reads. This sample has around 150,000 distinct CDR3 sequences, with just under 95% found just once. Material: CD8+ T cells from PBMCs. The receptor set was obtained from a human donor with Susac syndrome. Both conserved end residues are part of each CDR3. D genes are given only for firm matches. Clone size is given for some rows only: seen once, a few or many times, or a class if the clone is expanded.

J gene,D gene,clone size,V gene,CDR3 DNA,CDR3 protein
TRBJ2-1,TRBD1,-,TRBV5-1,TGCGCCAGCAGCTTGGAACAGGGGCTAGACAATGAGCAGTTCTTC,CASSLEQGLDNEQFF
TRBJ2-3,-,-,TRBV9,TGTGCCAGCAGCGTAGACCCCCCGGATACGCAGTATTTT,CASSVDPPDTQYF
TRBJ2-1,-,-,TRBV13,TGTGCCAGCAGCTTAGGGCGGGTCTCCTCCTACAATGAGCAGTTCTTC,CASSLGRVSSYNEQFF
TRBJ1-1,TRBD1,-,TRBV6-5,TGTGCCAGCAGACCGACAGGGTTTTCTGAAGCTTTCTTT,CASRPTGFSEAFF
TRBJ1-4,TRBD1,-,TRBV20-1,TGCAGTGCCCCAGACAGGGGGGATGAAAAACTGTTTTTT,CSAPDRGDEKLFF
TRBJ2-1,-,-,TRBV9,TGTGCCAGCAGCGTAGTCCTAGCAGCCAATGAGCAGTTCTTC,CASSVVLAANEQFF
TRBJ2-7,TRBD2,-,TRBV11-1,TGTGCCAGCAGCTCCCCCGGACTAGCGCCTACCTACGAGCAGTACTTC,CASSSPGLAPTYEQYF
TRBJ1-1,-,-,TRBV4-1,TGCGCCAGCAGCCCGCTGCGGGTGAGGGGCACTGAAGCTTTCTTT,CASSPLRVRGTEAFF
TRBJ2-2,-,-,TRBV27,TGTGCCAGCTGCCTGGGGGCGAACACCGGGGAGCTGTTTTTT,CASCLGANTGELFF
TRBJ2-7,-,-,TRBV20-1,TGCAGTGCTAGAGATCGAGGAGGTACCCTCCCCGAGCAGTACTTC,CSARDRGGTLPEQYF
TRBJ2-7,-,-,TRBV4-1,TGCGCCAGCAGCCAAGATCCGGCCCCATACGAGCAGTACTTC,CASSQDPAPYEQYF
TRBJ1-1,TRBD1,-,TRBV12-5,TGTGCTAGTGGTTGGACAGGGGACACTGAAGCTTTCTTT,CASGWTGDTEAFF
TRBJ2-7,TRBD2,-,TRBV14,TGTGCCAGCAGCCCAAGTGTAGCGGGAGCCTACGAGCAGTACTTC,CASSPSVAGAYEQYF
TRBJ2-1,TRBD2,-,TRBV20-1,TGCAGTGCCAACTATCTGGGGGGGACTAATTACAATGAGCAGTTCTTC,CSANYLGGTNYNEQFF
TRBJ1-4,TRBD1,-,TRBV12-3/TRBV12-4,TGTGCCAGCAGGCGACAGGGTCGCGAAAAACTGTTTTTT,CASRRQGREKLFF
TRBJ2-5,TRBD1,-,TRBV2,TGTGCCAGCAGTGGGCAGGGGGCGCAGGAGACCCAGTACTTC,CASSGQGAQETQYF
TRBJ2-5,TRBD2,-,TRBV15,TGTGCCACCAGCAGAGAGCGGGGGGCTCGGGAGACCCAGTACTTC,CATSRERGARETQYF
TRBJ2-5,-,few,TRBV25-1,TGTGCCAGCAGTCCATTAGGGTCAGGAGAGACCCAGTACTTC,CASSPLGSGETQYF
TRBJ2-7,-,-,TRBV5-1,TGCGCCAGCAGCTTGGGGGGGGCCGGGTCCTACGAGCAGTACTTC,CASSLGGAGSYEQYF
TRBJ2-1,-,-,TRBV27,TGTGCCAGCAGTTTCGGGGTGTCCTACAATGAGCAGTTCTTC,CASSFGVSYNEQFF
TRBJ2-1,-,-,TRBV7-7,TGTGCTTCCAGGGACTCCCTTAACAATGAGCAGTTCTTC,CASRDSLNNEQFF
TRBJ1-5,-,-,TRBV19,TGTGCCAGTAGTATGTCGACCTATCAGCCCCAGCATTTT,CASSMSTYQPQHF
TRBJ1-4,TRBD1,-,TRBV18,TGTGCCAGCTCAGCCGACAGGGATGAAAAACTGTTTTTT,CASSADRDEKLFF
TRBJ2-2,TRBD2,-,TRBV4-1,TGCGCCAGCAGCCGCGGACTAGCGGGAGTTATGGTCGGGGAGCTGTTTTTT,CASSRGLAGVMVGELFF
TRBJ2-7,TRBD2,-,TRBV4-1,TGCGCCAGCAGCCAAGAGTTAGGGCTAGCGGGACTCGAGCAGTACTTC,CASSQELGLAGLEQYF
TRBJ2-1,-,-,TRBV9,TGTGCCAGCGGAGAGGGGGGCGGCTCCTACAATGAGCAGTTCTTC,CASGEGGGSYNEQFF